These 24 T cell receptor beta chains came from one sample sequenced in a study of cytomegalovirus exposure and HLA in healthy donors. PCR used 60 Vbeta primers and 13 Jbeta primers. Sequenced by immunoSEQ multiplex PCR; TCRdb stores in-frame clones only, minus some. The table lists 120,000 or so clones, about 80% of them singletons. Sequencing input: PBMCs. These receptors were taken from a man in his thirties or forties in good health and CMV-seropositive.

The J gene is TRBJ2-5, the V gene TRBV7-7, with a tentative D call TRBD1 (6 bases). The CDR3 is made up of 13 amino acids. The germline V gene encodes CDR1 SSHAT and CDR2 FNYEAQ (reference sequence). V lost 5 bases, J lost 2 bases, and 9 bases lay in between. CDR3 nucleotide sequence: TGTGCCAGCAGCCTACAGGGACAAGAGACCCAGTACTTC. Protein: CASSLQGQETQYF.

The V and J genes are TRBV11-3 and TRBJ2-4; 10 nucleotides match TRBD1. Trimming removed 5 bases from V and 8 bases from J; junction bases left unmatched: 6. Germline V lookup: CDR1 SGHNT, CDR2 YENEEA. CDR3 length equals 14 residues. This CDR3 is CASSPGTGADIQYF. The CDR3 DNA is TGTGCCAGCAGCCCCGGGACAGGGGCAGACATTCAGTACTTC.

This clone was seen more than once but under ten times. The J gene is TRBJ2-3, the V gene TRBV6-5; D uncertain. The V gene lost 2 bases and the J gene lost 0 bases, with 6 bases spanning the gap. Germline-derived CDR1 and CDR2 are MNHEY and SVGAGI. This CDR3 contains 14 residues. The CDR3, as DNA: TGTGCCAGCAGTTACCAGACTAGCACAGATACGCAGTATTTT. Protein: CASSYQTSTDTQYF.

The rearrangement links TRBV6-6 to TRBJ1-2; TRBD1 aligns across 9 bases. Trimming cost V 2 bases and J 3 bases; bases outside gene matches: 1. This CDR3 is 14 amino acids long. Germline assignment: CDR1 MNHNY and CDR2 SVGAGI (reference sequence). This chain's CDR3 is CASSYGDRDYGYTF. CDR3 bases: TGTGCCAGCAGTTACGGGGACAGGGACTATGGCTACACCTTC.

This clone was recorded a few times. A far larger clone is only one base removed, so a read error is likely. The chain uses TRBV2 and TRBJ1-1, with TRBD1 matching 11 bases. The CDR3 loop spans 16 amino acids. Germline V CDR1 and CDR2: SNHLY, FYNNEI. The CDR3 spells CACSGLDRGQGTEAFF. CDR3 in DNA: TGTGCCTGCAGTGGACTGGACAGGGGGCAAGGCACTGAAGCTTTCTTT.

The V gene is TRBV18, the J gene TRBJ2-7; possibly TRBD2 for D (6 bases). V lost 3 bases, J lost 3 bases, and 15 bases lay in between. The germline CDR1 and CDR2 sequences are KGHSH and LQKENI. The CDR3 consists of 15 residues. CDR3 sequence (DNA): TGTGCCAGCTCACCGCCATCGGTCGGGGGCTACGAGCAGTACTTC. Its translation is CASSPPSVGGYEQYF.

The chain joins TRBV11-3 to TRBJ2-7; 10 nucleotides agree with TRBD2. Trimming took 5 bases from V and 7 from J; bases not matched to a gene: 8. Germline loops: CDR1 SGHNT, CDR2 YENEEA. The CDR3 is 14 amino acids. This CDR3 reads CASSALAGGGEQYF. As DNA, the CDR3 is TGTGCCAGCAGCGCCTTAGCGGGAGGAGGTGAGCAGTACTTC. The full variable domain, its missing parts supplied by reference TRBV11-3 and TRBJ2-7, is EAGVVQSPRYKIIEKKQPVAFWCNPISGHNTLYWYLQNLGQGPELLIRYENEEAVDDSQLPKDRFSAERLKGVDSTLKIQPAELGDSAVYLCASSALAGGGEQYFGPGTRLTVT.

The chain links TRBV15 to TRBJ2-1, with D possibly matching TRBD2 (5 bases). CDR3 size: 14 residues. The V gene lost 6 bases and the J gene lost 7 bases, with 16 bases spanning the gap. Looked up from germline, CDR1 is LNHNV and CDR2 is YYDKDF (reference sequence). CDR3 coding DNA: TGTGCCACCAGAGGGAGAGAGAAATTGAATGAGCAGTTCTTC. This translates into CATRGREKLNEQFF.

This rearrangement joins TRBV6-6 to TRBJ1-1; no reliable D call. The CDR3 has 14 residues. Germline CDR1 is MNHNY and CDR2 is SVGAGI (reference sequence). Trimming removed 0 bases at V and 1 base at J, with 6 bases between. CDR3 protein: CASSYSTENTEAFF. The CDR3 coding sequence is TGTGCCAGCAGTTACTCTACAGAGAACACTGAAGCTTTCTTT.

V gene TRBV7-2 combines with J gene TRBJ1-2; TRBD1 matches 7 bases. Per the germline V gene, CDR1 is SGHTA and CDR2 is FQGNSA. The CDR3 contains 16 residues. Losses at the gene ends were 1 base for V and 4 bases for J; bases not matched to a gene: 9. This chain's CDR3 is CASSLEGKQGSYGYTF. CDR3 sequence (DNA): TGTGCCAGCAGCTTAGAAGGCAAACAGGGGTCCTATGGCTACACCTTC. Full variable domain (rest looked up from reference TRBV7-2 and TRBJ1-2): GAGVSQSPSNKVTEKGKDVELRCDPISGHTALYWYRQSLGQGLEFLIYFQGNSAPDKSGLPSDRFSAERTGGSVSTLTIQRTQQEDSAVYLCASSLEGKQGSYGYTFGSGTRLTVV.

This chain connects TRBV5-5 to TRBJ1-5; D is possibly TRBD1 (5 bases). The length of the CDR3 is 15 residues. The germline gives CDR1 SGHKS, CDR2 YYEKEE (reference sequence). The V gene lost 0 bases and the J gene lost 3 bases, with 10 bases spanning the gap. CDR3 nucleotide sequence: TGTGCCAGCAGCTTGGTAGGGGCCCTCAATCAGCCCCAGCATTTT. It is translated as CASSLVGALNQPQHF.

The chain employs TRBV11-2 and TRBJ2-2; 10 bases line up with TRBD1. V trimming: 6 bases; J trimming: 4 bases; junction bases outside the gene matches: 8. The CDR3 covers 16 residues. The germline gives CDR1 SGHAT, CDR2 FQNNGV. DNA for the CDR3: TGTGCCAGCAGTCGACAGGGGGCAAGGGGCACCGGGGAGCTGTTTTTT. This sequence encodes CASSRQGARGTGELFF.

This clone appeared a few times. CDR3 amino acids: CASSTNRGNTIYF. The DNA for the CDR3 is TGTGCCAGCAGCACTAACCGAGGAAACACCATATATTTT. The V gene is TRBV9, the J gene TRBJ1-3, with D unclear. V lost 4 bases to trimming and J lost 4 bases, with 9 bases between them. The CDR3 covers 13 residues. CDR1 SGDLS and CDR2 YYNGEE come from the germline V gene. Full variable domain (outside the CDR3, taken from reference TRBV9 and TRBJ1-3): DSGVTQTPKHLITATGQRVTLRCSPRSGDLSVYWYQQSLDQGLQFLIQYYNGEERAKGNILERFSAQQFPDLHSELNLSSLELGDSALYFCASSTNRGNTIYFGEGSWLTVV.

A single count supports this clone. The V and J genes are TRBV5-1 and TRBJ1-2; the D gene is possibly TRBD1 (6 bases). Germline V lookup: CDR1 SGHRS, CDR2 YFSETQ. The germline V and J ends were trimmed by 0 bases and 6 bases, with 18 bases remaining between them. The length of the CDR3 is 16 residues. CDR3 sequence (DNA): TGCGCCAGCAGCTTGGAATGGGTTTCAGGGGTGGATGGCTACACCTTC. Amino acid sequence: CASSLEWVSGVDGYTF.

The V call is TRBV4-3, the J call TRBJ2-1; TRBD2 matches 7 bases. Germline V gene sequence: CDR1 LGHNA, CDR2 YSLEER. The CDR3 consists of 18 residues. Germline trimming cut 4 bases from V and 8 bases from J; bases unmatched to any gene: 20. In DNA, the CDR3 is TGCGCCAGCAGCCCAAACCGCGGTCTAGGGCGGGAGTATGATGAGCAGTTCTTC. Its protein product is CASSPNRGLGREYDEQFF.

The J gene is TRBJ2-5, the V gene TRBV10-3; no clear D gene. Trimming pared 3 bases from V and 4 bases from J, leaving 6 bases between. Germline V lookup: CDR1 ENHRY, CDR2 SYGVKD. The CDR3 spans 12 residues. The CDR3 sequence is CAISERRETQYF. DNA for the CDR3: TGTGCCATCAGTGAAAGGAGAGAGACCCAGTACTTC.

This chain connects TRBV27 to TRBJ2-1, with 10 bases lining up with TRBD1. Per the germline V gene, CDR1 is MNHEY and CDR2 is SMNVEV (reference sequence). V shed 6 bases and J 6 bases; nucleotides not matched to a gene: 8. The CDR3 consists of 15 residues. CDR3 sequence (DNA): TGTGCCAGCAGCCTGGGGACAGGGGTATCCAATGAGCAGTTCTTC. It is translated as CASSLGTGVSNEQFF.

This chain connects TRBV28 to TRBJ1-5, with 9 bases fitting TRBD1. CDR1 MDHEN and CDR2 SYDVKM come from the germline V gene. V lost 2 bases, J lost 0 bases, and 20 bases stayed unmatched. The CDR3 extends over 22 amino acids. CDR3 nucleotides: TGTGCCAGCAGTTTAAGCCGCATCGGGTGGGACAGGGCTCGGGATAGCAATCAGCCCCAGCATTTT. The encoded protein is CASSLSRIGWDRARDSNQPQHF. Together with reference TRBV28 and TRBJ1-5, the CDR3 gives the full variable domain: DVKVTQSSRYLVKRTGEKVFLECVQDMDHENMFWYRQDPGLGLRLIYFSYDVKMKEKGDIPEGYSVSREKKERFSLILESASTNQTSMYLCASSLSRIGWDRARDSNQPQHFGDGTRLSIL.

The V call is TRBV7-8, the J call TRBJ2-7; D unclear. Germline V gene lookup returns CDR1 SGHVS and CDR2 FQNEAQ. This CDR3 is built from 14 residues. With 2 bases removed from V and 0 bases from J, the gap between germline ends came to 8 bases. The CDR3 nucleotides are TGTGCCAGCAGCTTATTCGCGTTCTCCTACGAGCAGTACTTC. Translation: CASSLFAFSYEQYF. Based on the CDR3 plus reference TRBV7-8 and TRBJ2-7, the full variable domain is GAGVSQSPRYKVAKRGQDVALRCDPISGHVSLFWYQQALGQGPEFLTYFQNEAQLDKSGLPSDRFFAERPEGSVSTLKIQRTQQEDSAVYLCASSLFAFSYEQYFGPGTRLTVT.

The chain is built from TRBV6-6 and TRBJ1-5; the D gene is possibly TRBD1 (6 bases). Germline V gives CDR1 MNHNY, CDR2 SVGAGI (reference sequence). The CDR3 is 15 amino acids. Deletions cut 5 bases from V and 1 base from J, with 12 bases between. This chain's CDR3 is CASSPRDTSNQPQHF. CDR3 coding DNA: TGTGCCAGCAGTCCCCGGGACACAAGCAATCAGCCCCAGCATTTT.

This clone rates as medium-sized. The genes are TRBV10-2 and TRBJ1-5; D gene unclear. This CDR3 has 14 residues. Trimming stripped 3 bases from V and 2 bases from J, with 8 bases between. CDR1 and CDR2 from the germline V gene are WSHSY and SAAADI. The CDR3: CASSDLARNQPQHF. The CDR3 DNA is TGCGCCAGCAGTGACTTGGCTCGCAATCAGCCCCAGCATTTT.

This rearrangement joins TRBV28 to TRBJ2-1; no firm D call. CDR1 is MDHEN and CDR2 is SYDVKM in the germline V gene. V lost 3 bases, J lost 7 bases, and 7 bases lay in between. The CDR3 loop spans 12 amino acids. The CDR3 is CASSFGPNEQFF. The CDR3 nucleotides are TGTGCCAGCAGTTTCGGTCCAAATGAGCAGTTCTTC.

This clone has a count of ten or more. The genes are TRBV9 and TRBJ2-1, with TRBD1 matching over 7 bases. The CDR3 contains 14 residues. Germline CDR1 is SGDLS and CDR2 is YYNGEE. After removal of 0 bases from V and 10 bases from J, the junction contained 7 bases not matched to a gene. The CDR3 DNA reads TGTGCCAGCAGCGTAGCCTACAGGGGAGACGAGCAGTTCTTC. It translates to CASSVAYRGDEQFF.

This clone came up a few times. This chain connects TRBV5-6 to TRBJ2-1; 8 nucleotides agree with TRBD2. V gave up 9 bases and J gave up 4 bases; unmatched junction bases: 21. The CDR3 sequence is 18 residues long. Germline CDR1 SGHDT, CDR2 YYEEEE. DNA of the CDR3: TGTGCCACCTACTTGGAACGGGGCAGCGGGAGACGGTACAATGAGCAGTTCTTC. Translation gives CATYLERGSGRRYNEQFF.